These 15 T cell receptor beta chains were sequenced from one sample in a study of blood T cell repertoires in COVID-19. Sequencing was performed with immunoSEQ multiplex PCR; in TCRdb, only in-frame clones are kept and a portion is missing. The profile shows roughly 55,000 clones, just under 80% of them singletons. Sequenced material: peripheral blood. These receptors originate from a human donor with active or convalescent COVID-19. The donor label of this sample is uncertain.

The chain uses TRBV6-5 and TRBJ1-2; TRBD1 is a possible D gene (5 bases). Trimming left V 11 bases short and J 4 bases short, with 17 bases between. Germline loops: CDR1 MNHEY, CDR2 SVGAGI. This CDR3 region has 13 residues. CDR3: CASWGEAGYGYTF. CDR3 in DNA: TGTGCCTCCTGGGGGGAGGCGGGCTATGGCTACACCTTC.

The gene calls are TRBV5-4 and TRBJ2-5; 10 nucleotides agree with TRBD1. Per germline, CDR1 SGHNT and CDR2 YYREEE (reference sequence). CDR3 length: 14 amino acids. V shed 3 bases and J 5 bases; nucleotides not matched to a gene: 4. The CDR3 DNA is TGTGCCAGCAGCTCGACAGGGGGCCATGAGACCCAGTACTTC. The encoded protein is CASSSTGGHETQYF.

This chain connects TRBV2 to TRBJ1-2; a possible D gene is TRBD1 (6 bases). Germline V gene sequence: CDR1 SNHLY, CDR2 FYNNEI. Trimming took 6 bases from V and 4 from J, leaving 15 bases between them. The CDR3 is made up of 14 amino acids. The CDR3, as DNA: TGTGCCAGCAGAGCTGGACAGTTAGTCTATGGCTACACCTTC. As protein: CASRAGQLVYGYTF.

V is TRBV5-1 and J is TRBJ1-1, with D possibly TRBD1 on 6 matching bases. The length of the CDR3 is 13 residues. Trimming took off 3 bases at V and 3 bases at J, with 9 bases between the two ends. Germline V gives CDR1 SGHRS, CDR2 YFSETQ. The CDR3 coding sequence is TGCGCCAGCAGCTATCAGGGGTACACTGAAGCTTTCTTT. It translates to CASSYQGYTEAFF.

The gene calls are TRBV5-4 and TRBJ1-6, with 9 bases aligning to TRBD1. Germline CDR1 reads SGHNT; CDR2 reads YYREEE (reference sequence). The CDR3 has 17 amino acids. After removal of 2 bases from V and 10 bases from J, the junction contained 13 bases not matched to a gene. The CDR3 DNA reads TGTGCCAGCAGCTTACTAGACAGGGGGTCTTATGGATCACCCCTCCACTTT. Translation: CASSLLDRGSYGSPLHF.

This chain connects TRBV9 to TRBJ2-1, with TRBD1 matching over 8 bases. Germline CDR1 reads SGDLS; CDR2 reads YYNGEE. The CDR3 has 15 residues. With V trimmed by 4 bases and J by 4 bases, 7 bases remained unmatched. This CDR3 reads CASSPSGTGYNEQFF. CDR3 sequence (DNA): TGTGCCAGCAGCCCTTCCGGGACAGGATACAATGAGCAGTTCTTC.

The rearrangement links TRBV5-1 to TRBJ2-1; D possibly corresponds to TRBD1 (5 bases). V was pared by 3 bases and J by 6 bases, with 13 bases between. The CDR3 runs 14 residues. Germline assignment: CDR1 SGHRS and CDR2 YFSETQ. CDR3 protein: CASSYLGVGNEQFF. In DNA, the CDR3 is TGCGCCAGCAGCTACTTAGGGGTCGGCAATGAGCAGTTCTTC.

DNA of the CDR3: TGTGCCAGCTCACCAGTGCGGGACACTGAAGCTTTCTTT. Translation: CASSPVRDTEAFF. The gene calls are TRBV18 and TRBJ1-1, with D hard to call. From germline, CDR1 is KGHSH and CDR2 LQKENI. There are 13 residues in the CDR3. V was cut by 2 bases and J by 3 bases, with 7 bases left in between.

The chain couples TRBV5-4 to TRBJ2-1; D ambiguous. This CDR3 comprises 11 residues. Trimming removed 5 bases at V and 8 bases at J, with 8 bases between. CDR1 and CDR2 from the germline V gene are SGHNT and YYREEE (reference sequence). The CDR3 DNA sequence: TGTGCCAGCAGTCTCGTCGATGAGCAGTTCTTC. Residues: CASSLVDEQFF. Full variable domain (rest looked up from reference TRBV5-4 and TRBJ2-1): ETGVTQSPTHLIKTRGQQVTLRCSSQSGHNTVSWYQQALGQGPQFIFQYYREEENGRGNFPPRFSGLQFPNYSSELNVNALELDDSALYLCASSLVDEQFFGPGTRLTVL.

With regard to this clone: Other DNA sequences in this sample translate to the same CDR3. The V call is TRBV20-1, the J call TRBJ2-7; D is undetermined. Germline V gene sequence: CDR1 DFQATT, CDR2 SNEGSKA (reference sequence). CDR3 size: 11 residues. Trimming stripped 2 bases from V and 5 bases from J, with 7 bases between. The CDR3 DNA is TGCAGTGCTAGATCGGGTCACGAGCAGTACTTC. Translation gives CSARSGHEQYF.

This chain uses TRBV5-8 with TRBJ1-4, with unresolved D. The length of the CDR3 is 15 residues. The V end was cut by 4 bases, the J end by 0 bases, with 10 bases between. Germline assignment: CDR1 SGHTS and CDR2 YDEGEE. The CDR3 sequence is CASSPKGATNEKLFF. The CDR3 DNA sequence: TGTGCCAGCAGCCCGAAGGGAGCAACTAATGAAAAACTGTTTTTT.

There are a few counts of this clone. CDR3 coding DNA: TGTGCCAGCAGCCTAGGCTACAATGAGCAGTTCTTC. Protein: CASSLGYNEQFF. V and J are TRBV6-5 and TRBJ2-1; D remains unclear. Germline lookup yields CDR1 MNHEY and CDR2 SVGAGI. The CDR3 covers 12 residues. With 6 bases removed from V and 3 bases from J, the gap between germline ends came to 6 bases.

The chain employs TRBV6-2 or TRBV6-3 and TRBJ2-7, with 11 bases fitting TRBD2. Germline CDR1 MNHEY, CDR2 SVGEGT. The CDR3 is made up of 15 amino acids. The ends lost 6 bases at V and 3 bases at J; junction bases unmatched: 7. CDR3 nucleotides: TGTGCCAGCAGCTATGGGACTAGCGGTTACTACGAGCAGTACTTC. Amino acids: CASSYGTSGYYEQYF.

V gene TRBV9 combines with J gene TRBJ2-1; 12 bases align to TRBD2. Germline CDR1 and CDR2: SGDLS and YYNGEE. The trim removed 4 bases at V and 0 bases at J, leaving 8 bases unmatched. This CDR3 is built from 18 residues. The CDR3 region has the DNA TGTGCCAGCAGCACCGGGACTAGCGGGCTTTACTCCTACAATGAGCAGTTCTTC. Encoded protein: CASSTGTSGLYSYNEQFF. Filled out from reference TRBV9 and TRBJ2-1, the complete variable domain reads DSGVTQTPKHLITATGQRVTLRCSPRSGDLSVYWYQQSLDQGLQFLIQYYNGEERAKGNILERFSAQQFPDLHSELNLSSLELGDSALYFCASSTGTSGLYSYNEQFFGPGTRLTVL.

This chain connects TRBV3-1 (or the pseudogene TRBV3-2) to TRBJ1-6; maybe TRBD1 (5 bases). Germline V gene lookup returns CDR1 LGHDT and CDR2 YNNKEL (reference sequence). V was cut by 1 base and J by 6 bases, with 13 bases left in between. The CDR3 totals 16 residues. The CDR3 is CASSQGGPYSNSPLHF. DNA of the CDR3: TGTGCCAGCAGCCAAGGGGGCCCGTACAGTAATTCACCCCTCCACTTT.